Listed here are 30 T cell receptor beta chains from one sample, sequenced in a study of OX40 agonist ivuxolimab in advanced cancers. TCRdb's table, derived via immunoSEQ multiplex PCR, lists solely in-frame clones and lacks some. Here the sample spans about 53,000 clones, roughly 83% being singletons. The source was CD4+ or CD8+ T cells sorted from blood, collected in a trial of the OX40 agonist ivuxolimab. The receptors derive from an adult with an advanced solid tumor such as melanoma, head and neck, liver or kidney cancer.

The rearrangement joins TRBV13 to TRBJ1-3, with a tentative D call TRBD1 (6 bases). The CDR3 sequence is 14 residues long. Germline V gives CDR1 PRHDT, CDR2 FYEKMQ (reference sequence). Trimming left V 2 bases short and J 4 bases short, with 9 bases between. The CDR3 reads CASSLRGGGNTIYF. For the CDR3, the DNA is TGTGCCAGCAGCTTACGAGGGGGAGGAAACACCATATATTTT.

DNA of the CDR3: TGTGCCTGGAGTGGATCCGCAGGGAGCACAGAGACCCAGTACTTC. Translating gives CAWSGSAGSTETQYF. This chain joins TRBV30 and TRBJ2-5; D tentatively reads TRBD1 or TRBD2 (5 bases each). The CDR3 covers 15 residues. Trimming shortened V by 1 base and J by 4 bases, and 16 bases separated the two germline ends. The V gene's germline CDR1 is GTSNPN and CDR2 SVGIG (reference sequence).

The rearrangement links TRBV7-2 to TRBJ2-7; D is unclear. V dropped 4 bases and J dropped 0 bases, with 4 bases sitting between them. There are 12 residues in the CDR3. The V gene's germline CDR1 is SGHTA and CDR2 FQGNSA. The CDR3 reads CASSSSSYEQYF. The CDR3, as DNA: TGTGCCAGCAGCTCGAGCTCCTACGAGCAGTACTTC.

Points on this clone: Other DNA sequences within the sample encode an identical CDR3. The chain is built from TRBV25-1 and TRBJ2-3; 13 nucleotides line up with TRBD2. The J segment lost 0 bases and the V segment lost 1 base, leaving 4 bases of the junction unmatched. This CDR3 spans 18 amino acids. The germline CDR1 and CDR2 sequences are MGHDK and SYGVNS. CDR3: CASSESGLAGPSTDTQYF. The CDR3 nucleotides read TGTGCCAGCAGTGAATCGGGACTAGCGGGACCTAGCACAGATACGCAGTATTTT.

The chain uses TRBV11-3 and TRBJ2-7; 10 nucleotides agree with TRBD2. CDR1 is SGHNT, CDR2 YENEEA, per germline. The CDR3 totals 16 residues. V was clipped by 0 bases and J by 3 bases; unmatched bases: 5. The CDR3: CASSLDTSGDIYEQYF. The CDR3 DNA reads as TGTGCCAGCAGCTTAGACACTAGCGGGGACATCTACGAGCAGTACTTC.

The chain employs TRBV12-5 and TRBJ2-1, with TRBD2 matching 11 bases. The CDR3 is 16 amino acids. The V gene end was trimmed by 7 bases and the J gene end by 2 bases; junction bases not matched to a gene: 7. From germline, CDR1 is LGHNT and CDR2 FRNRAP. The CDR3 region is CASALKLAGAYNEQFF. CDR3 in DNA: TGTGCTAGTGCCTTAAAACTAGCGGGAGCCTACAATGAGCAGTTCTTC.

The chain uses TRBV2 and TRBJ2-1; D may be TRBD1 (5 bases). Germline V gene data show CDR1 as SNHLY and CDR2 as FYNNEI. This CDR3 has 14 residues. The V and J ends lost 1 base and 3 bases respectively, with 7 bases between them. The CDR3: CASSEGGGYNEQFF. As DNA, the CDR3 is TGTGCCAGCAGTGAAGGGGGCGGCTACAATGAGCAGTTCTTC.

The chain employs TRBV29-1 and TRBJ1-2; possibly TRBD1 for D (5 bases). Trimming took off 3 bases at V and 4 bases at J, with 12 bases between the two ends. The CDR3 has 13 residues. The germline V gene encodes CDR1 SQVTM and CDR2 ANQGSEA. Here the CDR3 DNA reads TGCAGCGTTGAGGTGGGACGGGGCTATGGCTACACCTTC. This codes for CSVEVGRGYGYTF.

The chain has TRBV2 and TRBJ1-3; D unresolved. Trimming took 1 base from V and 0 from J, leaving 13 bases between them. Germline loops: CDR1 SNHLY, CDR2 FYNNEI. The CDR3 runs 17 residues. This CDR3 is CASSEVRVLSSGNTIYF. The CDR3 nucleotides read TGTGCCAGCAGTGAAGTAAGAGTTCTCAGCTCTGGAAACACCATATATTTT.

This chain connects TRBV6-1 to TRBJ1-1; a possible D gene is TRBD1 (5 bases). This CDR3 has 15 residues. Germline V gives CDR1 MNHNS, CDR2 SASEGT. The ends were cut back, 3 bases at V and 5 bases at J, with 16 bases in the middle. The CDR3 sequence is CASSESRLGRTEAFF. The CDR3 region has the DNA TGTGCCAGCAGTGAGTCCAGGTTGGGGCGTACTGAAGCTTTCTTT.

V is TRBV10-1 and J is TRBJ2-7, with 11 bases that match TRBD2. Germline V CDR1 and CDR2: WNHNN, SYGVQD (reference sequence). The CDR3 has 15 amino acids. Germline trimming cut 3 bases from V and 1 base from J; bases unmatched to any gene: 2. CDR3 region: CASSDPSGGSYEQYF. The CDR3 DNA reads as TGCGCCAGCAGTGACCCTAGCGGGGGGTCCTACGAGCAGTACTTC.

This clone was found a few times. The rearrangement joins TRBV15 to TRBJ2-5, with 8 bases that match TRBD2. Germline V gene lookup returns CDR1 LNHNV and CDR2 YYDKDF (reference sequence). The ends lost 2 bases at V and 1 base at J; junction bases unmatched: 6. The CDR3 sequence is 16 residues long. The CDR3 loop reads CATSRQTGTSQETQYF. The DNA for the CDR3 is TGTGCCACCAGCAGACAAACCGGGACTAGCCAAGAGACCCAGTACTTC.

The chain couples TRBV29-1 to TRBJ2-5; D unresolved. V lost 4 bases and J 1 base, leaving 10 bases between the germline ends. Germline V gene sequence: CDR1 SQVTM, CDR2 ANQGSEA. CDR3 length: 13 residues. The CDR3: CSVGPVPQETQYF. The CDR3 bases are TGCAGCGTTGGTCCGGTGCCCCAAGAGACCCAGTACTTC.

The J gene is TRBJ1-1, the V gene TRBV10-1, with TRBD1 as a possible D gene (5 bases). Germline V gene data show CDR1 as WNHNN and CDR2 as SYGVQD (reference sequence). The V and J ends lost 5 bases and 1 base respectively, with 11 bases between them. The CDR3 contains 14 residues. The chain's CDR3 is CASSPTRGNTEAFF. The CDR3 bases are TGCGCCAGCAGTCCAACAAGGGGGAACACTGAAGCTTTCTTT.

This chain links TRBV28 with TRBJ2-7; the match to TRBD1 covers 7 bases. Germline CDR1 and CDR2: MDHEN and SYDVKM. The CDR3 has 14 residues. V lost 1 base, J lost 2 bases, and 2 bases stayed unmatched. The CDR3 loop reads CASSLSGQPYEQYF. CDR3 in DNA: TGTGCCAGCAGTTTATCGGGACAGCCCTACGAGCAGTACTTC. The full variable domain, completed using reference TRBV28 and TRBJ2-7, is DVKVTQSSRYLVKRTGEKVFLECVQDMDHENMFWYRQDPGLGLRLIYFSYDVKMKEKGDIPEGYSVSREKKERFSLILESASTNQTSMYLCASSLSGQPYEQYFGPGTRLTVT.

This sequence joins TRBV4-1 and TRBJ2-7; 10 bases match TRBD2. CDR1 is MGHRA and CDR2 is YSYEKL in the germline V gene. The length of the CDR3 is 14 residues. V lost 2 bases to trimming and J lost 6 bases; unmatched junction nucleotides: 4. CDR3 in amino acids: CASSQLAGEGEQYF. Written as DNA, the CDR3 is TGCGCCAGCAGCCAACTAGCGGGAGAGGGCGAGCAGTACTTC.

The chain links TRBV7-9 to TRBJ2-3; maybe TRBD2 (6 bases). The ends were cut back, 6 bases at V and 0 bases at J, with 16 bases in the middle. Germline V gene lookup returns CDR1 SEHNR and CDR2 FQNEAQ (reference sequence). CDR3 length: 16 residues. Written as DNA, the CDR3 is TGTGCCAGCAGGGCCATAGGGCGGGGCAGCACAGATACGCAGTATTTT. Its translation is CASRAIGRGSTDTQYF. Filled out from reference TRBV7-9 and TRBJ2-3, the complete variable domain reads DTGVSQNPRHKITKRGQNVTFRCDPISEHNRLYWYRQTLGQGPEFLTYFQNEAQLEKSRLLSDRFSAERPKGSFSTLEIQRTEQGDSAMYLCASRAIGRGSTDTQYFGPGTRLTVL.

On this clone: A read error may produce the germline difference seen at one junction end. This sample also contains other DNA sequences that code for the same CDR3. The rearrangement links TRBV27 to TRBJ2-7; tentative D call: TRBD1 (6 bases). CDR3 length: 14 amino acids. Germline assignment: CDR1 MNHEY and CDR2 SMNVEV (reference sequence). The CDR3 nucleotides read TGTGCTAGCAGTTTTGGGGGACAAGCCTACGAGCAGTACTTC. Encoded protein: CASSFGGQAYEQYF.

DNA for the CDR3: TGTGCCAGCACCGACCCGGGACAGGGAAATAGCAATCAGCCCCAGCATTTT. Translation: CASTDPGQGNSNQPQHF. The chain is built from TRBV14 and TRBJ1-5, with 9 bases identical to TRBD1. The CDR3 spans 17 residues. Germline loops: CDR1 SGHDN, CDR2 FVKESK. V shed 7 bases, J shed 0 bases, and the junction held 10 bases outside the gene matches.

This sequence joins TRBV6-5 and TRBJ2-5; tentatively, D is TRBD2 (5 bases). The CDR3 contains 13 residues. CDR1 and CDR2 from the germline V gene are MNHEY and SVGAGI. The V gene lost 6 bases and the J gene lost 4 bases, with 12 bases spanning the gap. CDR3 protein: CASRQTSAETQYF. The CDR3 nucleotides read TGTGCCAGCAGACAAACTAGTGCAGAGACCCAGTACTTC.

The rearrangement joins TRBV7-2 to TRBJ2-7; 11 bases align to TRBD2. The V gene end was trimmed by 1 base and the J gene end by 2 bases; junction bases not matched to a gene: 4. The CDR3 length is 16 residues. The V gene's germline CDR1 is SGHTA and CDR2 FQGNSA. CDR3: CASSLVLAGGTYEQYF. In nucleotides, the CDR3 is TGTGCCAGCAGCTTAGTTCTAGCGGGAGGTACCTACGAGCAGTACTTC.

The chain links TRBV5-4 to TRBJ1-3; 7 bases line up with TRBD1. Trimming cost V 0 bases and J 3 bases; bases outside gene matches: 6. The CDR3 extends over 16 amino acids. Per germline, CDR1 SGHNT and CDR2 YYREEE (reference sequence). DNA of the CDR3: TGTGCCAGCAGCTTGGGATTCGGGACAGATGGAAACACCATATATTTT. Translated, it gives CASSLGFGTDGNTIYF.

This chain links TRBV5-4 with TRBJ2-7; no reliable D call. The germline V gene encodes CDR1 SGHNT and CDR2 YYREEE (reference sequence). The CDR3 has 14 residues. V lost 1 base, J lost 0 bases, and 8 bases lay in between. The CDR3 spells CASSLTANSYEQYF. The CDR3 DNA reads as TGTGCCAGCAGCTTGACGGCGAACTCCTACGAGCAGTACTTC.

This chain links TRBV6-1 with TRBJ2-1; possible D gene TRBD2, 6 bases. Per germline, CDR1 MNHNS and CDR2 SASEGT. V lost 2 bases, J lost 0 bases, and 11 bases lay in between. This CDR3 is built from 16 residues. Here the CDR3 DNA reads TGTGCCAGCAGTGAATCTGGGGGGTACTCCTACAATGAGCAGTTCTTC. Translating it yields CASSESGGYSYNEQFF.

This chain's CDR3 is CAYQLRDRDYGGYTF. Here the CDR3 DNA reads TGTGCCTACCAACTTCGGGACAGGGATTATGGTGGCTACACCTTC. The chain links TRBV30 to TRBJ1-2; 9 bases fit TRBD1. Germline values: CDR1 GTSNPN, CDR2 SVGIG (reference sequence). This CDR3 has 15 residues. V lost 7 bases, J lost 7 bases, and 16 bases stayed unmatched.

Comment on this clone: One end of the junction fails to match germline, which may point to a read error. The chain links TRBV29-1 to TRBJ1-4; D remains unclear. Germline V gives CDR1 SQVTM, CDR2 ANQGSEA. The length of the CDR3 is 12 residues. CDR3 DNA: TGTGGTTGTGGAGCAACTAATGAAAAACTGTTTTTT. Translated, it gives CGCGATNEKLFF.

This clone was recorded once. The J gene is TRBJ2-4, the V gene TRBV30; D unresolved. Germline assignment: CDR1 GTSNPN and CDR2 SVGIG (reference sequence). CDR3 length equals 12 residues. CDR3 sequence reads: CALGVAKNIQYF. CDR3 in DNA: TGTGCGCTTGGGGTAGCCAAAAACATTCAGTACTTC. The whole variable domain, remainder taken from reference TRBV30 and TRBJ2-4, is SQTIHQWPATLVQPVGSPLSLECTVEGTSNPNLYWYRQAAGRGLQLLFYSVGIGQISSEVPQNLSASRPQDRQFILSSKKLLLSDSGFYLCALGVAKNIQYFGAGTRLSVL.

The chain combines TRBV6-1 with TRBJ2-1; 8 nucleotides line up with TRBD1. CDR1 MNHNS and CDR2 SASEGT come from the germline V gene. The CDR3 consists of 15 residues. Germline trimming cut 4 bases from V and 4 bases from J; bases unmatched to any gene: 6. The chain's CDR3 is CASSVTGGSYNEQFF. CDR3 nucleotide sequence: TGTGCCAGCAGTGTAACAGGGGGATCGTACAATGAGCAGTTCTTC.

The V and J genes are TRBV6-5 and TRBJ2-5; possibly TRBD1 for D (7 bases). The J call could be wrong; TRBJ2-7 is a better fit for the DNA end. This CDR3 has 14 amino acids. Germline values: CDR1 MNHEY, CDR2 SVGAGI. The CDR3 here is CASSEGGTVYEQYF. The CDR3 DNA reads TGTGCCAGCAGTGAAGGAGGGACAGTCTACGAGCAGTACTTC.

Written as DNA, the CDR3 is TGCGCCAGCAGCTTGGACCAGCGGGAGTCAGATACGCAGTATTTT. Translation gives CASSLDQRESDTQYF. V and J are TRBV5-1 and TRBJ2-3; 8 bases are shared with TRBD2. The CDR3 totals 15 residues. Trimming cost V 0 bases and J 4 bases; bases outside gene matches: 4. Germline lookup yields CDR1 SGHRS and CDR2 YFSETQ.